These 20 T cell receptor beta chains share one sample of origin, sequenced in a study of shared clonotypes between healthy human individuals. Repertoires were generated with immunoSEQ multiplex PCR, while TCRdb's copy carries only in-frame clones and drops some. The data show more than 2 million clones, 95% seen once. The material sequenced was naive CD4+ T cells sorted from blood. The subset denotes: CD45RA+ positively selected. The source is a young man in good health.

V is TRBV5-6 and J is TRBJ2-7; D gene uncertain. Germline V lookup: CDR1 SGHDT, CDR2 YYEEEE. V dropped 1 base and J dropped 6 bases, with 17 bases sitting between them. The CDR3 is 15 residues long. The DNA for the CDR3 is TGTGCCAGCAGCTTGACACTATCAATGACGAGCGAGCAGTACTTC. The encoded protein is CASSLTLSMTSEQYF.

A remark on this clone: The identical CDR3 is also encoded by other nucleotide sequences in the sample. V and J are TRBV6-5 and TRBJ1-4; 7 bases are a match to TRBD1. This CDR3 has 15 amino acids. Trimming took 2 bases from V and 6 from J; bases not matched to a gene: 6. Looked up from germline, CDR1 is MNHEY and CDR2 is SVGAGI. The CDR3 region is CASSYLTGSDEKLFF. CDR3 bases: TGTGCCAGCAGTTACCTGACAGGGTCAGATGAAAAACTGTTTTTT.

This chain connects TRBV18 to TRBJ1-1, with D uncertain. Germline V gene lookup returns CDR1 KGHSH and CDR2 LQKENI. The CDR3 has 13 residues. Between the trimmed V and J ends, which lost 6 bases and 0 bases, there was a span of 8 bases. CDR3 nucleotides: TGTGCCAGCTCTGTGGTGATGAACACTGAAGCTTTCTTT. Translated: CASSVVMNTEAFF.

The chain uses TRBV7-2 and TRBJ2-5; D is undetermined. Trimming left V 3 bases short and J 1 base short, with 12 bases between. This CDR3 is 15 amino acids long. Germline V lookup: CDR1 SGHTA, CDR2 FQGNSA. The CDR3 region has the DNA TGTGCCAGCAGCTTCAGTGTCGGCCCCCAAGAGACCCAGTACTTC. Residues: CASSFSVGPQETQYF.

This rearrangement joins TRBV30 to TRBJ1-1; D may be TRBD1 (6 bases). Per germline, CDR1 GTSNPN and CDR2 SVGIG (reference sequence). Deletions cut 0 bases from V and 0 bases from J, with 11 bases between. CDR3 length: 15 residues. The CDR3 sequence: CAWSVLRGMNTEAFF. Written as DNA, the CDR3 is TGTGCCTGGAGTGTCCTAAGGGGGATGAACACTGAAGCTTTCTTT.

Concerning this clone: This CDR3 is also generated by other DNA sequences in the sample. V and J are TRBV5-4 and TRBJ2-1, with 7 bases that match TRBD2. CDR1 and CDR2 from the germline V gene are SGHNT and YYREEE (reference sequence). The trim removed 0 bases at V and 2 bases at J, leaving 2 bases unmatched. The CDR3 sequence is 15 residues long. The CDR3 here is CASSLEAGAYNEQFF. As DNA, the CDR3 is TGTGCCAGCAGCTTGGAGGCGGGAGCCTACAATGAGCAGTTCTTC.

The V call is TRBV10-1, the J call TRBJ2-2; D is tentatively TRBD1 or TRBD2 (5 bases each). The germline V gene encodes CDR1 WNHNN and CDR2 SYGVQD (reference sequence). V was clipped by 2 bases and J by 11 bases, with 12 bases between them. This CDR3 is built from 13 residues. CDR3 loop: CASSETPGRELFF. The CDR3 nucleotides read TGCGCCAGCAGTGAGACACCAGGGAGAGAGCTGTTTTTT.

The rearrangement links TRBV4-1 to TRBJ1-1; D is unclear. The CDR3 runs 14 residues. Germline V gene data show CDR1 as MGHRA and CDR2 as YSYEKL. V lost 0 bases and J lost 2, with 7 bases in between. CDR3 coding DNA: TGCGCCAGCAGCCAAGAAAGGTCTAACACTGAAGCTTTCTTT. Its translation is CASSQERSNTEAFF.

The J gene is TRBJ1-1, the V gene TRBV6-5; no clear D gene. The CDR3 length is 11 residues. Trimming took 7 bases from V and 5 from J, leaving 8 bases between them. CDR1 MNHEY and CDR2 SVGAGI come from the germline V gene. The CDR3 DNA reads as TGTGCCAGCACTACAAAGACTGAAGCTTTCTTT. Translation: CASTTKTEAFF.

V is TRBV2 and J is TRBJ2-5; 8 positions agree with TRBD2. The CDR3 has 15 residues. Germline CDR1 is SNHLY and CDR2 is FYNNEI. V dropped 7 bases and J dropped 1; count of bases not matched to a gene: 8. The CDR3 nucleotides are TGTGCCAGCAAAACTAGCGGCCTACCCCAAGAGACCCAGTACTTC. Protein: CASKTSGLPQETQYF.

This rearrangement joins TRBV7-9 to TRBJ2-5, with D tentatively TRBD1 or TRBD2 (5 bases each). Germline V gene sequence: CDR1 SEHNR, CDR2 FQNEAQ (reference sequence). Trimming removed 8 bases from V and 1 base from J, with 26 bases in between. The CDR3 sequence is 18 residues long. This chain's CDR3 is CASQPREKGRGLQETQYF. The CDR3 DNA follows: TGTGCCAGCCAACCACGCGAAAAGGGACGGGGTCTCCAAGAGACCCAGTACTTC. Supplemented by reference TRBV7-9 and TRBJ2-5, the full variable domain reads DTGVSQNPRHKITKRGQNVTFRCDPISEHNRLYWYRQTLGQGPEFLTYFQNEAQLEKSRLLSDRFSAERPKGSFSTLEIQRTEQGDSAMYLCASQPREKGRGLQETQYFGPGTRLLVL.

This chain joins TRBV7-9 and TRBJ2-2, with D uncertain. Deletions cut 1 base from V and 6 bases from J, with 9 bases between. Germline V gives CDR1 SEHNR, CDR2 FQNEAQ (reference sequence). CDR3 length: 14 amino acids. The CDR3 loop reads CASSLDGASGELFF. CDR3 nucleotide sequence: TGTGCCAGCAGCTTAGATGGTGCTTCCGGGGAGCTGTTTTTT.

The chain carries TRBV2 and TRBJ2-1, with D perhaps TRBD1 or TRBD2 (5 bases each). The germline V gene encodes CDR1 SNHLY and CDR2 FYNNEI. The ends were cut back, 2 bases at V and 5 bases at J, with 7 bases in the middle. This CDR3 is built from 13 residues. The chain's CDR3 is CASSEWDHNEQFF. In DNA, the CDR3 is TGTGCCAGCAGTGAATGGGACCACAATGAGCAGTTCTTC.

This sequence joins TRBV28 and TRBJ2-7, with 9 bases matching TRBD1. This CDR3 spans 14 amino acids. Per the germline V gene, CDR1 is MDHEN and CDR2 is SYDVKM. The junction had 14 bases not matched to a gene; V was cut back by 5 bases and J by 12 bases. The DNA of the CDR3 is TGTGCCAGCAGTAGCCAGGGACAGGGCCCCCAAGGGTACTTC. It specifies CASSSQGQGPQGYF.

As to this clone: It may be a read error: a sequence one base away is much more abundant. This chain connects TRBV7-8 to TRBJ2-7; 10 nucleotides match TRBD1. The CDR3 loop spans 13 amino acids. The V and J ends lost 5 bases and 3 bases, in that order; junction bases with no gene match: 1. Germline V gene lookup returns CDR1 SGHVS and CDR2 FQNEAQ. The CDR3 here is CASSRDRGYEQYF. The CDR3 DNA follows: TGTGCCAGCAGCCGGGACAGGGGCTACGAGCAGTACTTC.

The chain is built from TRBV7-2 and TRBJ2-2; either TRBD1 or TRBD2 may fit D (5 bases each). The CDR3 spans 18 residues. V lost 0 bases and J lost 4, with 18 bases in between. Germline lookup yields CDR1 SGHTA and CDR2 FQGNSA. The CDR3 sequence is CASSLALPWDPITGELFF. The CDR3 DNA follows: TGTGCCAGCAGCTTAGCGCTCCCTTGGGACCCCATCACCGGGGAGCTGTTTTTT.

J is TRBJ2-7 and V is TRBV5-1, with 11 bases that match TRBD1. Germline CDR1 reads SGHRS; CDR2 reads YFSETQ. Trimming removed 2 bases from V and 5 bases from J; junction bases left unmatched: 3. The CDR3 contains 14 residues. This CDR3 reads CASSFRTGGHEQYF. Written as DNA, the CDR3 is TGCGCCAGCAGCTTTCGGACAGGGGGCCACGAGCAGTACTTC.

The chain uses TRBV11-2 and TRBJ2-1; D unclear. Trimming pared 1 base from V and 6 bases from J, leaving 10 bases between. Germline V gene sequence: CDR1 SGHAT, CDR2 FQNNGV. The CDR3 length is 14 residues. CDR3 DNA: TGTGCCAGCAGCTTAGCGGATTATTTCAATGAGCAGTTCTTC. Residues: CASSLADYFNEQFF.

The chain carries TRBV14 and TRBJ1-6, with 7 bases lining up with TRBD1. With V trimmed by 4 bases and J by 4 bases, 1 base remained unmatched. Per germline, CDR1 SGHDN and CDR2 FVKESK. This CDR3 spans 14 amino acids. The CDR3 region has the DNA TGTGCCAGCAGCCGGGGACAGTATAATTCACCCCTCCACTTT. This encodes CASSRGQYNSPLHF.

The chain has TRBV12-5 and TRBJ2-7, with 13 positions matching TRBD2. V was pared by 1 base and J by 0 bases, with 0 bases of the junction left unmatched. The CDR3 has 16 amino acids. CDR1 is LGHNT and CDR2 is FRNRAP in the germline V gene. The CDR3 sequence is CASGLGTSGSSYEQYF. CDR3 sequence (DNA): TGTGCTAGTGGTTTGGGGACTAGCGGGAGCTCCTACGAGCAGTACTTC.